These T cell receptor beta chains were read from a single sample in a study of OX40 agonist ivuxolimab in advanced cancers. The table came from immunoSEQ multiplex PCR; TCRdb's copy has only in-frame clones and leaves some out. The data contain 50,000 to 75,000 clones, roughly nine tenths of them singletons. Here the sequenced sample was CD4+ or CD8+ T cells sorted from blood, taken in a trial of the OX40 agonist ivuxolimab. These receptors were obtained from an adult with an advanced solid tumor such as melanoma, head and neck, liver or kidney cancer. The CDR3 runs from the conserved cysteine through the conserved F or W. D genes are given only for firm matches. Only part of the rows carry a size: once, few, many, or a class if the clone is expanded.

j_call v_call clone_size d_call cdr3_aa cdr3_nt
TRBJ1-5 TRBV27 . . CASSLSSPPNQPQHF TGTGCCAGCAGTTTATCGAGCCCTCCTAATCAGCCCCAGCATTTT
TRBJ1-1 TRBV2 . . CASSTRAFEAFF TGTGCCAGCAGTACGCGGGCCTTTGAAGCTTTCTTT
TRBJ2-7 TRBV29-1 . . CSAVDYRNSYEQYF TGCAGCGCTGTGGACTACCGAAACTCCTACGAGCAGTACTTC
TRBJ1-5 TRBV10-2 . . CASSESLIHQPQHF TGCGCCAGCAGTGAGTCTCTAATTCATCAGCCCCAGCATTTT
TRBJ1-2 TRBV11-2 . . CASSLDGKTIYGYTF TGTGCCAGCAGCTTAGATGGCAAAACAATCTATGGCTACACCTTC
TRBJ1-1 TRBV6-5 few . CASSPGMNTEAFF TGTGCCAGCAGTCCGGGGATGAACACTGAAGCTTTCTTT
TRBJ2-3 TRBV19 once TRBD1 CASSIEFPGQGADTQYF TGTGCCAGTAGTATAGAGTTCCCCGGACAGGGGGCAGATACGCAGTATTTT
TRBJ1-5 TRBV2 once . CAARKGGNQPQHF TGTGCCGCCAGGAAGGGGGGCAATCAGCCCCAGCATTTT
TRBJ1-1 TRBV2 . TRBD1 CASSERGRNTEAFF TGTGCCAGCAGTGAAAGGGGGCGGAACACTGAAGCTTTCTTT
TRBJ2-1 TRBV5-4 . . CASSLGGNEQFF TGTGCCAGCAGCTTGGGAGGGAATGAGCAGTTCTTC
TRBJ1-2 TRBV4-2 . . CASSQLPEGRNGYTF TGTGCCAGCAGCCAATTGCCCGAGGGGCGGAATGGCTACACCTTC
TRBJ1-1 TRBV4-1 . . CASIGGGTEAFF TGCGCCAGCATTGGGGGGGGCACTGAAGCTTTCTTT
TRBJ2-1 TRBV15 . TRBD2 CATSRTGTSGGHNEQFF TGTGCCACCAGCAGAACGGGGACTAGCGGGGGCCACAATGAGCAGTTCTTC
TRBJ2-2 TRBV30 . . CACDRGGTGELFF TGTGCCTGCGACCGGGGTGGCACCGGGGAGCTGTTTTTT
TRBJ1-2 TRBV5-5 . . CASSFEGVGYGYTF TGTGCCAGCAGCTTCGAGGGAGTTGGGTATGGCTACACCTTC